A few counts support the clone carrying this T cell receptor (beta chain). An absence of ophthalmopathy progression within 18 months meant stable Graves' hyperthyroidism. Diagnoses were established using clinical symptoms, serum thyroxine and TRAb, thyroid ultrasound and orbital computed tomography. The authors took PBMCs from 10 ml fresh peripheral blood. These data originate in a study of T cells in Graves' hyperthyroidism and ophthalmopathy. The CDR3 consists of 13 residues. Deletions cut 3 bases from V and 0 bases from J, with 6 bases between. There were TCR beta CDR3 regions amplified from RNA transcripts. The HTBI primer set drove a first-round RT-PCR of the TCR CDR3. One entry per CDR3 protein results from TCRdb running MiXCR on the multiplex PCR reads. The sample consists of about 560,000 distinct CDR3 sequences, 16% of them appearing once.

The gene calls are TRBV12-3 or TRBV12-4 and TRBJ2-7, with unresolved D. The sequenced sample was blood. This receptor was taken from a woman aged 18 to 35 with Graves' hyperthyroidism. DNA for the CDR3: TGTGCCAGCAGTTTTGGGAACTCCTACGAGCAGTACTTC. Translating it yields CASSFGNSYEQYF.